This record covers a single TCR beta chain. In this sample, this clonotype turned up many times. No cognate antigen has been identified for it. No per-base quality is available; no much larger clone lies one base away. The time point label of this sample denotes: newly diagnosed GD, antithyroid drugs for less than 3 months. For both TCR sequencing and RNA sequencing, RNA was extracted from PBMCs in TRIzol. The diagnosis of Graves' disease followed American Thyroid Association guidelines. Patients for the study were recruited at an endocrinology department in Xi'an, China. Each patient gave 9 to 10 milliliters of peripheral blood, collected in an EDTA anticoagulant tube. Ficoll Paque Plus density gradient separation was used to isolate PBMCs, and no additional T cell sorting was done. An Agilent 2100 Bioanalyzer and agarose gel were used to check RNA quality, and a NanoDrop 2000 was used to measure RNA concentration.

The data are from a study of regulatory T cells in long-lasting Graves disease (dated by TCRdb to 2020 to 2022). Describing the broader study: Newly diagnosed Graves' disease patients had taken antithyroid drugs for less than 3 months. TCR sequencing covered roughly 13 persistent and around 20 newly diagnosed Graves' disease patients, about 35 samples in total. Persistent Graves' disease patients were compared with newly diagnosed Graves' disease patients by peripheral blood TCR sequencing and RNA sequencing. The study took place in China and was registered as a clinical trial.

Library preparation used multiplex PCR. Sequencing was performed on an Illumina HiSeq 4000. iRepertoire HTBI primers and Arm-PCR amplification of CDR3 regions were used to construct TCR beta libraries. Before sequencing, the PCR products underwent gel purification. The paper's processing steps were these. Gene usage analysis of CDR3 amino acid clonotypes used the roughly 62 TRBV and 11 to 15 TRBJ segments found across samples. COPE and FqMerger were used to merge filtered high-quality paired reads into contigs. BLAST was used to align contigs to IMGT TRBV, TRBD and TRBJ reference genes, and CDR3 was defined according to IMGT. Highly expanded clones were defined as clonotypes with a frequency above 0.1%. Repertoire diversity was measured by Shannon entropy, and V-J evenness by the Gini coefficient. Public clonotypes were defined as clonotypes shared by more than one individual. Starting from the raw public reads, TCRdb applied fastp trimming at Q25, assembled clones with MiXCR and retained in-frame beta chains. Rows with one shared CDR3 protein collapse into an entry with the most common genes and DNA. TCRdb assigned the V and J calls; the authors' analysis was not used. A total of 420,000 or so distinct CDR3 sequences appear in this sample, around 15% of them only once. Together, the top ten hold around a quarter of the sample.

Findings and caveats that apply to the study as a whole: Compared with newly diagnosed patients, persistent Graves' disease patients had lower TCR Shannon entropy and fewer highly expanded clones, which suggests clonal expansion. Sequencing and analysis were limited to the TCR beta chain. Peripheral blood alone was examined, since thyroid tissue, which constituted the primary lesion, could not be accessed. TRBV28, TRBJ1-2 and TRBJ2-5 were preferentially used in persistent disease, while TRBV20-1 and TRBJ2-1 were favored in newly diagnosed disease. The authors acknowledged the small sample size as a limitation that may reduce accuracy. Persistent patients shared more public clonotypes among themselves (around 2,500) than newly diagnosed patients did (roughly 910).

From a lookup of the germline V gene, CDR1 and CDR2 are MDHEN and SYDVKM. V loses 6 bases at its end and J loses 7 bases; junction bases beyond the gene matches: 6. The CDR3 spans 14 residues, from the cysteine through the phenylalanine. Just CDR3 DNA is preserved here, 42 bases in frame from base 1. These data also formed part of another study, on T cells in Graves' hyperthyroidism and ophthalmopathy. As described in the second report: Graves' hyperthyroidism was defined as stable when no progression to ophthalmopathy occurred over 18 months of follow-up. Hyperthyroidism patients were newly diagnosed, with disease duration under 2 months, and aged 18 to 65 years. Exclusion was applied to patients with uncontrolled infections, other autoimmune diseases, pregnancy or lactation. Diagnoses relied on clinical symptoms, serum thyroxine and TRAb, thyroid ultrasound and orbital computed tomography. For the first round of RT-PCR on the TCR CDR3, the HTBI primer set was used together with the Qiagen OneStep RT-PCR kit. Most expanded thyroid clonotypes (frequency above 0.001) were also detected in blood, suggesting blood repertoires may reflect thyroid immune responses. A 13 V-J signature model separated ophthalmopathy from stable hyperthyroidism, with about 90% sensitivity and 81% to 83% specificity in cross-validation and 80%/75% in testing. In validation, progression to ophthalmopathy was predicted by the model with almost 71% sensitivity and under 85% specificity, a median of approximately 6.5 months before onset. To identify distinguishing TCR V-J signatures, a discovery cohort of around 100 patients was used, comprising 40 to 45 with Graves' ophthalmopathy and under 60 with stable Graves' hyperthyroidism. Prospective prediction of ophthalmopathy was tested in an independent validation cohort consisting of under 20 hyperthyroidism patients and approximately 16 patients who later progressed to ophthalmopathy. For training and testing, the 110 or so patients in the discovery cohort were randomly divided in a 7:3 ratio. Thyroid tissue and blood T-cell repertoires from about six Graves' hyperthyroidism patients were also compared in the study. Following sampling, methimazole starting at 30 mg daily was given to hyperthyroidism patients, and high-dose intravenous methylprednisolone was given to ophthalmopathy patients. The libraries were constructed in a second round of multiplex PCR and then size-selected and purified. Paired-end sequencing of the libraries was performed with 100 bp reads on an Illumina HiSeq2000. SOAPnuke was used to process the raw data, removing reads that contained adapters or uncalled bases, had a mean Phred below 15, or lacked an exact match to the constant primer or identifier. COPE v1.2.5 was used to merge high-quality paired reads, and clonotypes were defined as unique nucleotide sequences. MiTCR v1.1 was used to align the clonotypes against IMGT TRBV, TRBD and TRBJ reference segments. The analysis included only V-J combinations with a frequency above 0.0001, which together covered over 98% of the repertoires. The TCS score was defined as F50 (clonal expansion) divided by E x V (chaos), with BLOSUM62-based TCRdist calculated between CDR3 peptides within each V-J. Welch's t-statistics and random forest reduced roughly 530 V-J features to some 14, which were used in a naive Bayes classifier (R e1071). No statistical method was used to fix the sample size in advance, and group allocation was not hidden from the investigators. According to the paper, TCR Vbeta CDR3 sequencing was carried out on 135 peripheral blood samples, which came from about 45 ophthalmopathy, around 74 hyperthyroidism and some 17 progressor patients.

The TCR comes from a woman in her late teens or twenties with Graves disease. Donor details come from another sample of the same person, matched by shared clones. Recombination connected TRBV28 to TRBJ1-5, with 10 central nucleotides matching TRBD1. The sample in question was peripheral blood mononuclear cells (PBMCs), obtained at new diagnosis, from a patient treated with antithyroid drugs. The DNA is as follows: TGTGCCAGCAGCTTTGGGACAGGGGAACAGCCCCAGCATTTT. It translates to CASSFGTGEQPQHF.